These 14 T cell receptor beta chains came from one sample sequenced in a study of blood T cell repertoires in COVID-19 (dated by TCRdb to 2018 to 2021). Receptor amplification or capture employed the immunoSEQ multiplex PCR assay. TCRdb mirrors the immuneACCESS table, restricted to in-frame sequences. Some clones are absent from its copies; in checked studies, under half trace to an unresolved V gene, and the reason for the others is unknown. This sample lists roughly 230,000 clones; over 70% were detected once. The leading ten clones occupy about 7.4% of the sample. Material for sequencing was peripheral blood. The source is a woman aged 80 or over with acute or convalescent COVID-19.

This rearrangement joins TRBV7-9 to TRBJ2-7, with a tentative D call TRBD2 (5 bases). Trimming pared 1 base from V and 1 base from J, leaving 8 bases between. Germline assignment: CDR1 SEHNR and CDR2 FQNEAQ (reference sequence). This CDR3 spans 14 amino acids. CDR3 DNA sequence: TGTGCCAGCAGCTTAGGCGGACTTTCCTACGAGCAGTACTTC. It is translated as CASSLGGLSYEQYF.

The V gene is TRBV2, the J gene TRBJ1-6, with a weak D call TRBD1 (6 bases). Trimming cost V 7 bases and J 3 bases, with 13 bases left between them. CDR3 length: 15 residues. Germline V lookup: CDR1 SNHLY, CDR2 FYNNEI. CDR3 sequence reads: CASTLRDNYNSPLHF. The CDR3 DNA is TGTGCCAGCACCTTGAGGGACAACTATAATTCACCCCTCCACTTT.

The J gene is TRBJ2-7, the V gene TRBV6-4, with TRBD1 matching over 7 bases. The CDR3 is 13 residues long. The V segment lost 3 bases and the J segment 5 bases; nucleotides outside the gene matches: 4. Germline V gene lookup returns CDR1 MRHNA and CDR2 SNTAGT. The CDR3 reads CASSDRQGNEQYF. The CDR3 region has the DNA TGTGCCAGCAGTGATCGACAGGGTAACGAGCAGTACTTC.

The chain is built from TRBV27 and TRBJ1-1, with D hard to call. Trimming stripped 3 bases from V and 5 bases from J, with 10 bases between. The germline CDR1 and CDR2 sequences are MNHEY and SMNVEV (reference sequence). The CDR3 is 13 residues long. CDR3 region: CASSLRPRTEAFF. The DNA of the CDR3 is TGTGCCAGCAGTTTGAGGCCCAGAACTGAAGCTTTCTTT.

The CDR3 spells CAVGREYGNTIYF. CDR3 DNA sequence: TGTGCCGTAGGCAGGGAATATGGAAACACCATATATTTT. This sequence joins TRBV7-8 and TRBJ1-3; perhaps TRBD1 as D (5 bases). CDR3 length equals 13 residues. Germline CDR1 reads SGHVS; CDR2 reads FQNEAQ. V dropped 11 bases and J dropped 3 bases, with 14 bases sitting between them.

This chain connects TRBV9 to TRBJ2-2; 8 bases map to TRBD1. Trimming took 7 bases from V and 7 from J; bases not matched to a gene: 9. The CDR3 covers 14 residues. Germline-derived CDR1 and CDR2 are SGDLS and YYNGEE. CDR3 DNA sequence: TGTGCCAGCCAACGGACAGGGTCGAGCGGGGAGCTGTTTTTT. It specifies CASQRTGSSGELFF.

The V gene is TRBV5-1, the J gene TRBJ2-7, with a weak D call TRBD1 (6 bases). The CDR3 has 13 residues. CDR1 SGHRS and CDR2 YFSETQ come from the germline V gene. Trimming cost V 4 bases and J 2 bases, with 10 bases left between them. CDR3 in amino acids: CASSLDSPYEQYF. CDR3 DNA: TGCGCCAGCAGCCTGGACAGCCCCTACGAGCAGTACTTC.

This rearrangement joins TRBV19 to TRBJ2-7, with D perhaps matching TRBD1 (6 bases). Trimming pared 6 bases from V and 4 bases from J, leaving 16 bases between. Germline V gives CDR1 LNHDA, CDR2 SQIVND (reference sequence). The CDR3 length is 14 residues. CDR3 residues: CASSQQGPAYEQYF. The CDR3 bases are TGTGCCAGTAGCCAACAGGGTCCTGCGTACGAGCAGTACTTC.

The rearrangement links TRBV4-1 to TRBJ2-1; 10 positions agree with TRBD2. This CDR3 has 19 amino acids. The junction had 9 bases not matched to a gene; V was cut back by 0 bases and J by 1 base. Looked up from germline, CDR1 is MGHRA and CDR2 is YSYEKL. The CDR3 is CASSQDPGLAGVSYNEQFF. The CDR3, as DNA: TGCGCCAGCAGCCAAGACCCCGGGCTAGCGGGAGTGTCCTACAATGAGCAGTTCTTC.

The chain carries TRBV5-1 and TRBJ2-5; 13 nucleotides align to TRBD2. CDR3 length: 16 amino acids. Germline V gene lookup returns CDR1 SGHRS and CDR2 YFSETQ. Unmatched junction bases numbered 7, after V lost 4 bases and J lost 4 bases. The CDR3 sequence: CASSGTSGGAPETQYF. CDR3 coding DNA: TGCGCCAGCAGCGGAACTAGCGGGGGGGCCCCAGAGACCCAGTACTTC.

The V call is TRBV6-5, the J call TRBJ1-1, with D uncertain. Trimming shortened V by 0 bases and J by 4 bases, and 9 bases separated the two germline ends. This CDR3 region has 14 residues. Germline values: CDR1 MNHEY, CDR2 SVGAGI. DNA for the CDR3: TGTGCCAGCAGTTACTCGCTATGGGCCACTGAAGCTTTCTTT. Amino acids: CASSYSLWATEAFF.

In this sample, this clone turned up a few times. This chain links TRBV27 with TRBJ2-3; tentatively, D is TRBD2 (5 bases). Germline loops: CDR1 MNHEY, CDR2 SMNVEV (reference sequence). Trimming pared 3 bases from V and 4 bases from J, leaving 14 bases between. This CDR3 is 15 amino acids long. Here the CDR3 reads CASSLGFRGADTQYF. The CDR3 coding sequence is TGTGCCAGCAGTTTGGGTTTCCGGGGAGCAGATACGCAGTATTTT.

The J gene is TRBJ2-7, the V gene TRBV29-1; perhaps TRBD1 as D (6 bases). In germline, CDR1 is SQVTM, CDR2 ANQGSEA. V gave up 7 bases and J gave up 6 bases, with 16 bases separating them. CDR3 length: 12 amino acids. The CDR3 nucleotides are TGCAGCGCCGCCCAGACAGGTTCCGAGCAGTACTTC. This encodes CSAAQTGSEQYF.

V usage is TRBV6-1 and J usage is TRBJ2-1; 8 bases agree with TRBD2. The CDR3 has 14 residues. The V gene end was trimmed by 8 bases and the J gene end by 5 bases; junction bases not matched to a gene: 8. Germline values: CDR1 MNHNS, CDR2 SASEGT. Written as DNA, the CDR3 is TGTGCCAGCCGCGGGGGTAGCGGGAACAATGAGCAGTTCTTC. The encoded protein is CASRGGSGNNEQFF.